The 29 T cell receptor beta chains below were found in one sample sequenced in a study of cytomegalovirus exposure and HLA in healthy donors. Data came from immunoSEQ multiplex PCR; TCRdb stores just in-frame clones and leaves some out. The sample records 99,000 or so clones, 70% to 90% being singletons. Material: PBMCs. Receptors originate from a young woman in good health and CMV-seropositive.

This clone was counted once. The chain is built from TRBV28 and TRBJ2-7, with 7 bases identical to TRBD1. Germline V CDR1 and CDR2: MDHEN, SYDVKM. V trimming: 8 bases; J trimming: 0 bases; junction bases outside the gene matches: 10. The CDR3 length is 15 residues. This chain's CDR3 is CASGDTGAPSYEQYF. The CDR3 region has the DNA TGTGCCAGCGGAGACACAGGGGCCCCCTCCTACGAGCAGTACTTC.

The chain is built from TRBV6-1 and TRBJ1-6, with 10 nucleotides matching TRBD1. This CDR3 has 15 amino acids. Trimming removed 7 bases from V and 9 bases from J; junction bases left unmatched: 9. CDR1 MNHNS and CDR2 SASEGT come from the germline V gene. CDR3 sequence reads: CASILDRGPVSPLHF. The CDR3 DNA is TGTGCCAGCATTTTAGACAGGGGGCCGGTTTCACCCCTCCACTTT.

CDR3 in DNA: TGTGCCAGCTCACCGCGAGGGGCGGGGGAAGCTTTCTTT. It translates to CASSPRGAGEAFF. V gene TRBV18 combines with J gene TRBJ1-1, with D possibly TRBD1 on 5 matching bases. The CDR3 runs to 13 residues. Trimming removed 3 bases from V and 8 bases from J, with 13 bases in between. Per germline, CDR1 KGHSH and CDR2 LQKENI.

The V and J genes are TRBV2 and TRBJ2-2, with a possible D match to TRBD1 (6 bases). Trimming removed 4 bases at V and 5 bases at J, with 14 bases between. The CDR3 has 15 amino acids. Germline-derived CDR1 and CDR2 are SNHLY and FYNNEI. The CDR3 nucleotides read TGTGCCAGCAGTGTAGGACAGATGGGAACCGGGGAGCTGTTTTTT. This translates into CASSVGQMGTGELFF. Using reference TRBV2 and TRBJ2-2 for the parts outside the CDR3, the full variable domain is EPEVTQTPSHQVTQMGQEVILRCVPISNHLYFYWYRQILGQKVEFLVSFYNNEISEKSEIFDDQFSVERPDGSNFTLKIRSTKLEDSAMYFCASSVGQMGTGELFFGEGSRLTVL.

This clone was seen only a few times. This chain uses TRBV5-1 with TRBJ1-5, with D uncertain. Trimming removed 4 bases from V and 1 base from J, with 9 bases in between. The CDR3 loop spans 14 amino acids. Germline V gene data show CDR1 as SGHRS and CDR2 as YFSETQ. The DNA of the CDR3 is TGCGCCAGCAGCCCCGGTTCGAGCAATCAGCCCCAGCATTTT. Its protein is CASSPGSSNQPQHF.

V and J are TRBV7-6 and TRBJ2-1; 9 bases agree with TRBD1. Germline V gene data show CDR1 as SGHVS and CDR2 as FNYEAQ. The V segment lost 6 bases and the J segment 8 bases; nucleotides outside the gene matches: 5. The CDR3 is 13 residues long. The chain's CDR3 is CASSSDRGYEQFF. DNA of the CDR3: TGTGCCAGCAGTTCGGACAGGGGCTATGAGCAGTTCTTC.

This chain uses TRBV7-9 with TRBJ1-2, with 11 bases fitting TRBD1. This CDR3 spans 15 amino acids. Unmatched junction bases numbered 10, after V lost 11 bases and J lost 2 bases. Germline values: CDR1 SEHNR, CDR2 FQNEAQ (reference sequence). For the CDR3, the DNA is TGTGCCCTGGGGACAGGGGGTTTAACGAACTATGGCTACACCTTC. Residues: CALGTGGLTNYGYTF.

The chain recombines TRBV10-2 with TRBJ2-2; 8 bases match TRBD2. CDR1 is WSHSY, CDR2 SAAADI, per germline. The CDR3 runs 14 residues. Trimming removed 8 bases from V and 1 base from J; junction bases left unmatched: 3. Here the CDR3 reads CASALAGNTGELFF. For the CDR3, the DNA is TGCGCCAGCGCGCTAGCGGGGAACACCGGGGAGCTGTTTTTT.

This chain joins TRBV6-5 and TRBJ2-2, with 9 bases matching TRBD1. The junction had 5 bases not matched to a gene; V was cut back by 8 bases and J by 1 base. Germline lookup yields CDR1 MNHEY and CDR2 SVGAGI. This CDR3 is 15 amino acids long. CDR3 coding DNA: TGTGCCAGCGGAGTGGGACAGGGGAACACCGGGGAGCTGTTTTTT. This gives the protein CASGVGQGNTGELFF.

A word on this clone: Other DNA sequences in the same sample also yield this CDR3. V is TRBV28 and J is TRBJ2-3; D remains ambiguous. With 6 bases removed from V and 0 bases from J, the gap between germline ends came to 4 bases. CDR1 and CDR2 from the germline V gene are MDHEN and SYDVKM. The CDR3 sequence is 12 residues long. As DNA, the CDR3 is TGTGCCAGCAGCCCTAGCACAGATACGCAGTATTTT. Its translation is CASSPSTDTQYF.

DNA for the CDR3: TGTGCCAGCTCATATACAGATTCCAGAGAGCCCCAGCATTTT. This gives the protein CASSYTDSREPQHF. The chain combines TRBV18 with TRBJ1-5; no firm D call. Trimming removed 5 bases from V and 8 bases from J, with 16 bases in between. Germline V gene sequence: CDR1 KGHSH, CDR2 LQKENI. The CDR3 spans 14 residues.

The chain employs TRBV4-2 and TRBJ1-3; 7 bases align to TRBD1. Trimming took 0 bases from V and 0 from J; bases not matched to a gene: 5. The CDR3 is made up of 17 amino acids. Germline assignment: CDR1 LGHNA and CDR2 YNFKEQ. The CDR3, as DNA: TGTGCCAGCAGCCAAGATCAATACAGGGGCTCTGGAAACACCATATATTTT. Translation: CASSQDQYRGSGNTIYF.

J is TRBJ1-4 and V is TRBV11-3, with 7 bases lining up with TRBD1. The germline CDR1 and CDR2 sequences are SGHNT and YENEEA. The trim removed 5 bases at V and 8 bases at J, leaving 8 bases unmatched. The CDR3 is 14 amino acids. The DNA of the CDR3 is TGTGCCAGCAGCAACCGGGACAGCCAGGAAAAACTGTTTTTT. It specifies CASSNRDSQEKLFF.

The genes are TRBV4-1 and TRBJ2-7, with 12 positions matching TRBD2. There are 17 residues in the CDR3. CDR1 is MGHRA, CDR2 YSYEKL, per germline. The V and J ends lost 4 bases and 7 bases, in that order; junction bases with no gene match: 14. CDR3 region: CASSPSVTSGGFWEQYF. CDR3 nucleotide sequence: TGCGCCAGCAGCCCAAGTGTGACTAGCGGGGGTTTTTGGGAGCAGTACTTC.

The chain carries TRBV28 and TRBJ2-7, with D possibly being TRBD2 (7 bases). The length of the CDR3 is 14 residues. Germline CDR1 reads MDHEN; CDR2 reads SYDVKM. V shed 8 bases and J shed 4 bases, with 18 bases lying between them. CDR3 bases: TGTGCCAGCCGAGGGAGGGGGAATGGATACGAGCAGTACTTC. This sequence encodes CASRGRGNGYEQYF.

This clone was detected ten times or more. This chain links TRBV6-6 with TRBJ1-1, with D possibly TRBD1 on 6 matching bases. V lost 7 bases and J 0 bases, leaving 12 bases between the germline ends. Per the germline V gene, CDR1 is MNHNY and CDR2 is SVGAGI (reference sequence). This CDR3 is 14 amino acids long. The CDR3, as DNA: TGTGCCAGCATGGGGACACTTCTGAACACTGAAGCTTTCTTT. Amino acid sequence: CASMGTLLNTEAFF.

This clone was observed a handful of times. CDR3 residues: CASSLWLYEPLHF. In nucleotides, the CDR3 is TGTGCCAGCAGCCTTTGGTTGTACGAGCCCCTCCACTTT. The gene calls are TRBV7-3 and TRBJ1-6; D gene ambiguous. The ends were cut back, 5 bases at V and 13 bases at J, with 15 bases in the middle. Germline CDR1 is SGHTA and CDR2 is FQGTGA. The CDR3 contains 13 residues. Filled out from reference TRBV7-3 and TRBJ1-6, the complete variable domain reads GAGVSQTPSNKVTEKGKYVELRCDPISGHTALYWYRQSLGQGPEFLIYFQGTGAADDSGLPNDRFFAVRPEGSVSTLKIQRTERGDSAVYLCASSLWLYEPLHFGNGTRLTVT.

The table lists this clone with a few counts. The CDR3 here is CASRRTANTGELFF. The CDR3 DNA is TGCGCCAGCCGTCGGACAGCGAACACCGGGGAGCTGTTTTTT. J is TRBJ2-2 and V is TRBV5-1, with a tentative D call TRBD1 (6 bases). CDR3 length: 14 residues. The V end was cut by 7 bases, the J end by 0 bases, with 10 bases between. Germline assignment: CDR1 SGHRS and CDR2 YFSETQ.

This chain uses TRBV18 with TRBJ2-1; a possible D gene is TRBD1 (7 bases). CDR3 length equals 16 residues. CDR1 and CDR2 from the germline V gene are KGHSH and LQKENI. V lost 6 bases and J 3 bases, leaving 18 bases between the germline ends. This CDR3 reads CASSLRGEVVYNEQFF. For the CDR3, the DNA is TGTGCCAGCTCCCTCAGGGGGGAGGTGGTCTACAATGAGCAGTTCTTC.

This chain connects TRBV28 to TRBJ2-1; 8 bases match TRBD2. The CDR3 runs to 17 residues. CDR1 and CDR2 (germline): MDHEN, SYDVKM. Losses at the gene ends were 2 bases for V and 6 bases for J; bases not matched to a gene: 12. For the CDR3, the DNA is TGTGCCAGCAGTTTACGGGGGGGACTAGTCGTTGGCAATGAGCAGTTCTTC. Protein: CASSLRGGLVVGNEQFF.

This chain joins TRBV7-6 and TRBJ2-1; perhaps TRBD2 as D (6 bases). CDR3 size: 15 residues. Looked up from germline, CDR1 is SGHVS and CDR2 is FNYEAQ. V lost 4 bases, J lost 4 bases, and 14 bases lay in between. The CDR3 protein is CASSSRDSQYNEQFF. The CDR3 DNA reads TGTGCCAGCAGCTCCCGGGACTCTCAATACAATGAGCAGTTCTTC.

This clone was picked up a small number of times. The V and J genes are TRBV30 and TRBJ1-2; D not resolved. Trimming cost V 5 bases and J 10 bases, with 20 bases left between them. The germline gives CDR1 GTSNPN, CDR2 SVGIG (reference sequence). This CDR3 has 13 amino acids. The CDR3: CAWGPGGDPIYTF. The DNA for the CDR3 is TGTGCCTGGGGACCCGGCGGGGATCCCATCTACACCTTC.

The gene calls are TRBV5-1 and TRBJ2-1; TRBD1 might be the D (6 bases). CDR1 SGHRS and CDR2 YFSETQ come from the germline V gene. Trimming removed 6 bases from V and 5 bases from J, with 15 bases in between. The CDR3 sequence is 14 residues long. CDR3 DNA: TGCGCCAGCACCACCACAGGGTTCCACAATGAGCAGTTCTTC. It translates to CASTTTGFHNEQFF.

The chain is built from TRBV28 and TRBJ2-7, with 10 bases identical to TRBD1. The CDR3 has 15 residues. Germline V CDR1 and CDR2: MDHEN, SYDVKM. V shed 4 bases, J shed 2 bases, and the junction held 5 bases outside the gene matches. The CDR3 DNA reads TGTGCCAGCAGTTGGGACAGGGGTGAACCCTACGAGCAGTACTTC. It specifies CASSWDRGEPYEQYF.

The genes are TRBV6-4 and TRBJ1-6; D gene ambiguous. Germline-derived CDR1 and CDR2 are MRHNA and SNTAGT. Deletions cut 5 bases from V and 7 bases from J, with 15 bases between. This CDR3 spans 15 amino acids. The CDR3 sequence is CASSLQPSPNSPLHF. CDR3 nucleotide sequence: TGTGCCAGCAGTCTACAGCCCTCTCCGAATTCACCCCTCCACTTT.

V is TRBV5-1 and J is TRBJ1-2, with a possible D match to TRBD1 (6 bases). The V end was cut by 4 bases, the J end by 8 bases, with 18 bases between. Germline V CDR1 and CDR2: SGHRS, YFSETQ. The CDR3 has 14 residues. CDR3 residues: CASSTAGGAGGYTF. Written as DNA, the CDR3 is TGCGCCAGCAGCACCGCCGGGGGGGCAGGAGGCTACACCTTC.

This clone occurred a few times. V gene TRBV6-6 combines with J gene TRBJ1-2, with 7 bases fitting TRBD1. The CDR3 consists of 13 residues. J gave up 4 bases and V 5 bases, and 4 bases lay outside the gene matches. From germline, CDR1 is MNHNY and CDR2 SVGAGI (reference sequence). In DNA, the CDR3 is TGTGCCAGCAGTCAGGGACAGCTCTATGGCTACACCTTC. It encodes CASSQGQLYGYTF.

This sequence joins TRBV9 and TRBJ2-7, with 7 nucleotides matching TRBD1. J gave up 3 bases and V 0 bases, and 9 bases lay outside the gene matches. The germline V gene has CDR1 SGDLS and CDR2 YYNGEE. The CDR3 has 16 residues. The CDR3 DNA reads TGTGCCAGCAGCGTAGGCTGGGGGACAGCTATCTACGAGCAGTACTTC. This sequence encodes CASSVGWGTAIYEQYF. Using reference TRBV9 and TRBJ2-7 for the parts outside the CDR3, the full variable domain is DSGVTQTPKHLITATGQRVTLRCSPRSGDLSVYWYQQSLDQGLQFLIQYYNGEERAKGNILERFSAQQFPDLHSELNLSSLELGDSALYFCASSVGWGTAIYEQYFGPGTRLTVT.

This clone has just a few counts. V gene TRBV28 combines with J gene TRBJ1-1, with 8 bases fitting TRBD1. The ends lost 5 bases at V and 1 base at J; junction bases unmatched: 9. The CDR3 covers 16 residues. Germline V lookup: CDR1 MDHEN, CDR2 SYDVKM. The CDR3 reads CASSQTRGRGNTEAFF. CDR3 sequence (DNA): TGTGCCAGCAGTCAAACCAGGGGGCGGGGGAACACTGAAGCTTTCTTT.